Given below is one TCR beta chain in context. Its antigen is unidentified. The record originates from a study of T cell responses to AZD1222 COVID-19 vaccine. Findings and limits, study-wide: Repertoire sampling occurred only after the peak T cell response. Among those given AZD1222, only five or six were seropositive at baseline. CD4 TCRs associated with vaccination spanned spike, dominating at 160-218 and 743-854.

CDR1 is SNHLY, CDR2 FYNNEI, per germline. This CDR3 contains 16 residues. After removal of 2 bases from V and 10 bases from J, the junction contained 11 bases not matched to a gene. Sequenced by immunoSEQ multiplex PCR; TCRdb stores in-frame clones only, minus some. The repertoire has about 150,000 clones, about 92% of them found once; the top ten carry approximately 20%. Here the sequenced sample was peripheral blood, taken on day 0 of AZD1222 vaccination. The chain is built from TRBV2 and TRBJ2-3; 11 bases match TRBD2. The clonotype was recovered from an adult in good health. In DNA form, the CDR3 reads TGTGCCAGCAGTGAATTGGGCGTGGGTAGCGGGAGGGCGCAGTATTTT. Protein: CASSELGVGSGRAQYF.